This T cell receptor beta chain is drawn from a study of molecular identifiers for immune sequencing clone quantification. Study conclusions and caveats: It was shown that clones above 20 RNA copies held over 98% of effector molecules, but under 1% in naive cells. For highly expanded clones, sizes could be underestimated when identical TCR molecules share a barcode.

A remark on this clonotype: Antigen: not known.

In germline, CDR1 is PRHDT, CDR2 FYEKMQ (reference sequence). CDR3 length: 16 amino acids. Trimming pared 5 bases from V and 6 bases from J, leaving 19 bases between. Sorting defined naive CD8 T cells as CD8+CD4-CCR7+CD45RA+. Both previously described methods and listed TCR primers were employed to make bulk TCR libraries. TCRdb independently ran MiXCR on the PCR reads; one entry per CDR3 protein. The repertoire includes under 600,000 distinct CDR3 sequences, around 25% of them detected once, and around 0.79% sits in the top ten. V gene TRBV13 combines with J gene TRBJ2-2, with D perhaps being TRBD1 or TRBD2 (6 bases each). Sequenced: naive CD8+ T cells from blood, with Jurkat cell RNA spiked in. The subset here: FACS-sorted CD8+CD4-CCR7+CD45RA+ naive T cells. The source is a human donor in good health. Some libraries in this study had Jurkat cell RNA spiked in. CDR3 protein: CASSPAPGGQAGELFF. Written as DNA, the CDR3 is TGTGCCAGCAGCCCCGCCCCCGGGGGCCAAGCCGGGGAGCTGTTTTTT.